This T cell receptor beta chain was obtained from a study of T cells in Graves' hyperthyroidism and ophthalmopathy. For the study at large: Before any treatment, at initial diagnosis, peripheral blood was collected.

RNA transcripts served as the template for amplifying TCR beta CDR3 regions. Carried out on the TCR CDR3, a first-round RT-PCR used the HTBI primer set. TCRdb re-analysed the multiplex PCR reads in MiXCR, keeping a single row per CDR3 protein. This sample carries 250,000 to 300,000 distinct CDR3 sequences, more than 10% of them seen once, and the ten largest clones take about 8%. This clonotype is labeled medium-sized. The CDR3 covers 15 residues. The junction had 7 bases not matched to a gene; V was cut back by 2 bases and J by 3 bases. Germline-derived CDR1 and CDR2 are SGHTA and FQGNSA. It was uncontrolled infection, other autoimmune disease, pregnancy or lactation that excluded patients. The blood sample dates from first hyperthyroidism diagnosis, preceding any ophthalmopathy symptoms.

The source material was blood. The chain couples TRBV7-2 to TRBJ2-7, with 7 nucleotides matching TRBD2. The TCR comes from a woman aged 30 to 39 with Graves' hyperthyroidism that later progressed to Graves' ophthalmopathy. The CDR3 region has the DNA TGTGCCAGCAGCTTAATGGGAGGGCCCCTCTACGAGCAGTACTTC. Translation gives CASSLMGGPLYEQYF.